These 29 T cell receptor beta chains were all obtained from the same sample, sequenced in a study of CD4 and CD8 cells across lung adenocarcinoma regions listed by TCRdb under 2018. The receptor library was made with PCR. These reads were obtained on a HiSeq X Ten. The public sequencing data were trimmed at Q25 with fastp and processed into clonotypes with MiXCR by TCRdb, which kept only in-frame beta chains. Each CDR3 protein gets just one entry, which takes the most common genes and DNA from the rows behind it. Within this sample are tens of thousands of distinct CDR3 sequences, with roughly 54% of them counted one time only. The ten largest account for 25% to 30% of the sample. Sequencing input: CD8+ T cells from the center of a lung tumor. Read against the paper, the sample's cell subset or site label means: tumor center region. These receptor sequences come from a female donor with lung adenocarcinoma. The CD4 and CD8 labels of this study may be unreliable.

For this clonotype: No conserved phenylalanine or tryptophan is present at the end of the CDR3, so a read error is the likely explanation. V gene TRBV6-1 combines with J gene TRBJ2-5; D tentatively fits TRBD1 or TRBD2 (7 bases each). The J call may be incorrect, as the DNA end agrees better with TRBJ2-1. CDR1 is MNHNS, CDR2 SASEGT, per germline. The CDR3 has 13 residues. Written as DNA, the CDR3 is TGTGCCAGCAGACCCAGGGGGGGAGAGACCCAGTTCTCG. Translating gives CASRPRGGETQFS.

This clonotype is classed as medium-sized. The chain is built from TRBV10-1 and TRBJ2-1; the match to TRBD1 covers 12 bases. CDR1 WNHNN and CDR2 SYGVQD come from the germline V gene (reference sequence). The CDR3 totals 16 residues. V dropped 8 bases and J dropped 8; count of bases not matched to a gene: 13. The CDR3 DNA follows: TGCGCCAGCCCCTATTACCGGGACAGGGGGCAGGATGAGCAGTTCTTC. Translation gives CASPYYRDRGQDEQFF.

Remarks on this clonotype: Sequence at one end of the junction differs from germline and may be a read error. This chain links TRBV10-3 with TRBJ2-5; D remains unclear. From germline, CDR1 is ENHRY and CDR2 SYGVKD. The CDR3 is made up of 13 amino acids. Written as DNA, the CDR3 is TGTGGGGTCGGGCGCCGGGTACCAGATACCCAGTACTTT. It is translated as CGVGRRVPDTQYF.

Of note for this clonotype: One end of the junction is discordant with germline, which a read error may explain. This sequence joins TRBV5-1 and TRBJ2-2; 10 positions match TRBD1. The CDR3 sequence is 16 residues long. Germline V gene lookup returns CDR1 SGHRS and CDR2 YFSETQ. Here the CDR3 DNA reads TGCGGCAGCAGCTGGTCCGGGACAGGGGACACCGGGGAGCTGTTTTTT. Translating gives CGSSWSGTGDTGELFF.

The chain combines TRBV5-1 with TRBJ2-1, with no clear D. The J call may not be correct, given that the DNA end is closer to TRBJ2-5. The CDR3 sequence is 13 residues long. Looked up from germline, CDR1 is SGHRS and CDR2 is YFSETQ. The CDR3 sequence: CASSLDGLATQYF. The CDR3 DNA reads as TGCGCCAGCAGCTTGGATGGTTTGGCGACCCAGTACTTC.

This chain connects TRBV12-3 or TRBV12-4 to TRBJ1-4; D may be TRBD1 (6 bases). V lost 4 bases to trimming and J lost 11 bases, with 11 bases between them. CDR3 size: 12 residues. The CDR3 DNA reads as TGTGCCAGCAGTTGGGAGGGGGGCAAACTGTTTTTT. Translating it yields CASSWEGGKLFF.

This clonotype has just a few counts. The chain employs TRBV30 and TRBJ2-5; TRBD2 matches at 9 bases. The end of the DNA fits TRBJ2-7 better, so the J call may be wrong. The length of the CDR3 is 15 residues. Germline V gives CDR1 GTSNPN, CDR2 SVGIG (reference sequence). DNA of the CDR3: TGTGCCTGGAGTGTGGCGCGGGAGGGGGAATACGAGCAGTACTTC. This codes for CAWSVAREGEYEQYF.

This chain joins TRBV6-1 and TRBJ1-2, with a possible D match to TRBD1 (6 bases). Between the trimmed V and J ends, which lost 4 bases and 5 bases, there was a span of 20 bases. The V gene's germline CDR1 is MNHNS and CDR2 SASEGT. The CDR3 loop spans 16 amino acids. The CDR3 region is CASSGEGVGAGYGYTF. CDR3 in DNA: TGTGCCAGCAGTGGCGAGGGGGTGGGGGCTGGGTATGGCTACACCTTC.

This clonotype showed up just a few times. The V and J genes are TRBV6-5 and TRBJ2-3, with no clear D. Trimming cost V 2 bases and J 6 bases, with 9 bases left between them. The germline V gene has CDR1 MNHEY and CDR2 SVGAGI. This CDR3 comprises 13 residues. The CDR3 sequence: CASSYTSGDTQYF. CDR3 DNA: TGTGCCAGCAGTTACACGTCCGGGGATACGCAGTATTTT.

The CDR3 DNA reads as TGTGCCAGCACCTTAGCGGGAGGGAATGAGCAGTTCTTC. Translated, it gives CASTLAGGNEQFF. The chain couples TRBV27 to TRBJ2-1; 11 positions agree with TRBD2. V was pared by 7 bases and J by 7 bases, with 3 bases of the junction left unmatched. The length of the CDR3 is 13 residues. Germline V gives CDR1 MNHEY, CDR2 SMNVEV (reference sequence).

The chain joins TRBV19 to TRBJ2-1; possible D gene TRBD2, 6 bases. Germline CDR1 reads LNHDA; CDR2 reads SQIVND (reference sequence). Trimming shortened V by 5 bases and J by 4 bases, and 15 bases separated the two germline ends. The CDR3 contains 15 residues. In DNA form, the CDR3 reads TGTGCCAGTAGTTTAGCGGAAACCCCTTACAATGAGCAGTTCTTC. Translated, it gives CASSLAETPYNEQFF. Filled out from reference TRBV19 and TRBJ2-1, the complete variable domain reads DGGITQSPKYLFRKEGQNVTLSCEQNLNHDAMYWYRQDPGQGLRLIYYSQIVNDFQKGDIAEGYSVSREKKESFPLTVTSAQKNPTAFYLCASSLAETPYNEQFFGPGTRLTVL.

Sample share makes this clonotype medium-sized (0.01 to 0.1%). The chain links TRBV25-1 to TRBJ2-1, with D perhaps given as TRBD1 or TRBD2 (5 bases each). This CDR3 contains 14 residues. The V and J ends lost 6 bases and 6 bases respectively, with 15 bases between them. Germline CDR1 and CDR2: MGHDK and SYGVNS. In nucleotides, the CDR3 is TGTGCCAGCAGCCGGGACGCCAGTATCAATGAGCAGTTCTTC. It is translated as CASSRDASINEQFF.

The sample holds a few counts of this clonotype. The genes are TRBV10-1 and TRBJ2-5, with D uncertain. Germline assignment: CDR1 WNHNN and CDR2 SYGVQD (reference sequence). Trimming pared 3 bases from V and 4 bases from J, leaving 12 bases between. The CDR3 totals 14 residues. CDR3 in DNA: TGCGCCAGCAGTGAATCCCAAACCGGAGAGACCCAGTACTTC. It translates to CASSESQTGETQYF.

The V and J genes are TRBV6-1 and TRBJ2-5; tentatively, D is TRBD1 (5 bases). Germline V gene sequence: CDR1 MNHNS, CDR2 SASEGT. The CDR3 extends over 12 amino acids. The CDR3 here is CVSGPGQETQYF. CDR3 DNA: TGTGTCTCTGGGCCAGGGCAAGAGACCCAGTACTTC.

The chain combines TRBV4-1 with TRBJ2-1; D is perhaps TRBD2 (5 bases). Looked up from germline, CDR1 is MGHRA and CDR2 is YSYEKL. The CDR3 runs to 17 residues. Trimming stripped 0 bases from V and 2 bases from J, with 14 bases between. The CDR3 region is CASSQDKARAPYNEQFF. The CDR3 DNA sequence: TGCGCCAGCAGCCAAGATAAAGCGAGGGCCCCCTACAATGAGCAGTTCTTC.

This clonotype was seen only a few times. The chain recombines TRBV27 with TRBJ2-5, with D perhaps being TRBD1 or TRBD2 (5 bases each). The DNA end lines up better with TRBJ2-7; the J call may be wrong. CDR3 length: 15 residues. Germline V gene data show CDR1 as MNHEY and CDR2 as SMNVEV (reference sequence). CDR3 sequence: CASSSRDAAHYEQYF. The CDR3, as DNA: TGTGCCAGCAGTTCCCGGGACGCCGCCCACTACGAGCAGTACTTC.

The chain employs TRBV10-3 and TRBJ2-2, with D unresolved. V lost 0 bases to trimming and J lost 6 bases, with 8 bases between them. CDR1 is ENHRY and CDR2 is SYGVKD in the germline V gene. This CDR3 has 14 amino acids. The CDR3: CAISESIGSGELFF. The DNA for the CDR3 is TGTGCCATCAGTGAGTCGATTGGGTCCGGGGAGCTGTTTTTT.

This clonotype was observed many times. This chain connects TRBV6-4 to TRBJ2-1; D is possibly TRBD1 (5 bases). CDR3 length equals 9 residues. Between the trimmed V and J ends, which lost 11 bases and 10 bases, there was a span of 9 bases. The germline V gene has CDR1 MRHNA and CDR2 SNTAGT. The CDR3 reads CAPGREQFF. The CDR3 DNA reads as TGTGCCCCAGGGCGGGAGCAGTTCTTC.

The chain couples TRBV27 to TRBJ2-3, with D possibly matching TRBD2 (6 bases). There are 15 residues in the CDR3. The V end was cut by 9 bases, the J end by 2 bases, with 18 bases between. CDR1 and CDR2 (germline): MNHEY, SMNVEV (reference sequence). The chain's CDR3 is CARGQRVGHTDTQYF. In DNA, the CDR3 is TGTGCCAGGGGGCAGCGGGTAGGACACACAGATACGCAGTATTTT.

The chain recombines TRBV27 with TRBJ2-2; TRBD2 aligns across 7 bases. Germline V gene sequence: CDR1 MNHEY, CDR2 SMNVEV (reference sequence). The length of the CDR3 is 17 residues. Trimming removed 10 bases from V and 11 bases from J; junction bases left unmatched: 25. The CDR3 region is CATRLGLPAVSTDELFF. CDR3 nucleotide sequence: TGTGCCACCCGCCTGGGACTACCGGCTGTGAGCACAGATGAGCTGTTTTTT.

This clonotype was picked up many times. The chain recombines TRBV25-1 with TRBJ2-1; TRBD2 aligns across 11 bases. Germline V gives CDR1 MGHDK, CDR2 SYGVNS. The CDR3 is 19 amino acids. V shed 4 bases and J 1 base; nucleotides not matched to a gene: 12. CDR3 amino acids: CASSGTSGSYWGSYNEQFF. CDR3 sequence (DNA): TGTGCCAGCAGTGGAACTAGCGGGAGCTACTGGGGGTCCTACAATGAGCAGTTCTTC.

The chain combines TRBV29-1 with TRBJ2-3; TRBD2 matches at 8 bases. CDR3 length: 14 amino acids. Per germline, CDR1 SQVTM and CDR2 ANQGSEA. V trimming: 5 bases; J trimming: 3 bases; junction bases outside the gene matches: 7. In DNA form, the CDR3 reads TGCAGCGTTACAAGCGGGAGTATAACAGATACGCAGTATTTT. This sequence encodes CSVTSGSITDTQYF.

J is TRBJ2-2 and V is TRBV10-2; 7 nucleotides match TRBD2. V shed 10 bases and J 1 base; nucleotides not matched to a gene: 9. CDR3 length: 15 amino acids. Germline V gene data show CDR1 as WSHSY and CDR2 as SAAADI. In DNA form, the CDR3 reads TGCGCCACACTTGGGGCTAGCGGGAACACCGGGGAGCTGTTTTTT. Translated: CATLGASGNTGELFF.

The gene calls are TRBV27 and TRBJ2-1, with TRBD2 matching over 8 bases. This CDR3 comprises 16 residues. Germline V gene lookup returns CDR1 MNHEY and CDR2 SMNVEV (reference sequence). After removal of 7 bases from V and 7 bases from J, the junction contained 15 bases not matched to a gene. Here the CDR3 reads CASTFLHSGIGNEQFF. CDR3 sequence (DNA): TGTGCCAGCACCTTTTTACATAGCGGGATAGGGAATGAGCAGTTCTTC.

This clonotype was detected ten times or more. V is TRBV27 and J is TRBJ1-1, with unresolved D. V was shortened by 6 bases and J by 3 bases, with 14 bases between the two germline ends. Germline-derived CDR1 and CDR2 are MNHEY and SMNVEV (reference sequence). The CDR3 sequence is 14 residues long. CDR3 in DNA: TGTGCCAGCAGAAAAAGTCTTACCGACACTGAAGCTTTCTTT. Residues: CASRKSLTDTEAFF.

This clonotype appeared a few times. The rearrangement uses TRBV5-1 and TRBJ2-7, with D possibly called TRBD1 or TRBD2 (5 bases each). V lost 3 bases and J lost 2, with 15 bases in between. This CDR3 is 15 amino acids long. The germline V gene encodes CDR1 SGHRS and CDR2 YFSETQ. The CDR3 DNA follows: TGCGCCAGCAGCTACCTAGGGGACGGGACCTACGAGCAGTACTTC. Protein sequence: CASSYLGDGTYEQYF.

The chain recombines TRBV4-1 with TRBJ2-5; D may be TRBD2 (7 bases). V was shortened by 5 bases and J by 0 bases, with 19 bases between the two germline ends. CDR1 is MGHRA and CDR2 is YSYEKL in the germline V gene. The CDR3 is made up of 17 amino acids. The DNA for the CDR3 is TGCGCCAGCAGCGCGGGGCGCGGGGGCCTAGACCAAGAGACCCAGTACTTC. Encoded protein: CASSAGRGGLDQETQYF.

On this clonotype itself: One end of the junction fails to match germline, which may point to a read error. This sequence joins TRBV10-3 and TRBJ2-5; TRBD2 is a possible D gene (6 bases). This CDR3 region has 15 residues. The V gene's germline CDR1 is ENHRY and CDR2 SYGVKD. CDR3 sequence: CAISEGAGGQETQYF. CDR3 DNA: TGTGCCATCAGTGAGGGAGCGGGTGGCCAAGAGACGCAGTACTTT.

The chain recombines TRBV6-1 with TRBJ2-3; D is undetermined. Per the germline V gene, CDR1 is MNHNS and CDR2 is SASEGT. CDR3 length: 12 amino acids. The germline V and J ends were trimmed by 7 bases and 5 bases, with 10 bases remaining between them. CDR3 sequence: CASTKWRDTQYF. DNA for the CDR3: TGTGCCAGCACCAAATGGAGAGATACGCAGTATTTT.